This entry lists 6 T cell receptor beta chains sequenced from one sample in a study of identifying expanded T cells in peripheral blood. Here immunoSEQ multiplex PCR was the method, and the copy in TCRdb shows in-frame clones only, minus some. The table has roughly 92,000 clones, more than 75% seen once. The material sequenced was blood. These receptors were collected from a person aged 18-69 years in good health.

DNA of the CDR3: TGTGCCAGCAGACGAACTAGCGGGGTTGGAGATACGCAGTATTTT. This translates into CASRRTSGVGDTQYF. V usage is TRBV6-1 and J usage is TRBJ2-3, with 10 positions matching TRBD2. V lost 6 bases and J lost 5; bases outside the gene matches: 8. The CDR3 totals 15 residues. Germline CDR1 MNHNS, CDR2 SASEGT.

CDR3 loop: CASSLVSGTYEQYF. CDR3 DNA sequence: TGCGCCAGCAGCTTGGTGAGCGGGACCTACGAGCAGTACTTC. The V call is TRBV5-1, the J call TRBJ2-7; 7 bases align to TRBD2. J lost 2 bases, V lost 0 bases, and 2 bases had no gene match. The CDR3 spans 14 residues. Germline V gene lookup returns CDR1 SGHRS and CDR2 YFSETQ.

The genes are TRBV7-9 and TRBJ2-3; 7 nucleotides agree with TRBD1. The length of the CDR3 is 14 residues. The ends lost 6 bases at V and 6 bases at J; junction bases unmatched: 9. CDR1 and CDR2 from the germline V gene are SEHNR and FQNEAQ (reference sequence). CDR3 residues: CASRRDGQADTQYF. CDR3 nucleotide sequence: TGTGCCAGCAGGAGGGATGGACAGGCCGATACGCAGTATTTT.

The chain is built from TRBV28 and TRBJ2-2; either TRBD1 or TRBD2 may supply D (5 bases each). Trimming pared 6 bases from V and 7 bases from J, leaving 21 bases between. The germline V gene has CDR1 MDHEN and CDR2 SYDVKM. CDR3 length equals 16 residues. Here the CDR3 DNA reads TGTGCCAGCAGGGCCCATATAGGGACCTCCGGCGGGGAGCTGTTTTTT. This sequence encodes CASRAHIGTSGGELFF.

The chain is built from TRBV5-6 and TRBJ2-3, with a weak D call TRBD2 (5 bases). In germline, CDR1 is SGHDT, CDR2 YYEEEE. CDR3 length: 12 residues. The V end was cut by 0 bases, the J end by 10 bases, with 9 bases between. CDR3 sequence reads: CASSLARVAQYF. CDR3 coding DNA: TGTGCCAGCAGCTTGGCGAGGGTAGCGCAGTATTTT.

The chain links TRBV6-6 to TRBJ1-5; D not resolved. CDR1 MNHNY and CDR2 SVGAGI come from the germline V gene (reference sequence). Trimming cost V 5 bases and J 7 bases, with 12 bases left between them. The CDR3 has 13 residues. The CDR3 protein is CASSTRDRQPQHF. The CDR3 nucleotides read TGTGCCAGCAGTACCCGGGATAGGCAGCCCCAGCATTTT.